These 30 T cell receptor beta chains were sequenced from one sample in a study of cytomegalovirus exposure and HLA in healthy donors. The study ran its PCR with 60 Vbeta and 13 Jbeta primers. Method: immunoSEQ multiplex PCR; TCRdb's copy keeps in-frame clones and lacks some. The data contain 160,000 or so clones, 75% to 85% of them singletons. The specimen was PBMCs. The source is a man in his fifties or sixties in good health and CMV-seropositive.

This chain joins TRBV5-6 and TRBJ2-7, with 12 nucleotides matching TRBD1. There are 16 residues in the CDR3. Germline assignment: CDR1 SGHDT and CDR2 YYEEEE. The V segment lost 5 bases and the J segment 2 bases; nucleotides outside the gene matches: 8. CDR3 in amino acids: CASSRTGTGGPYEQYF. DNA of the CDR3: TGTGCCAGCAGTCGGACCGGGACAGGGGGCCCCTACGAGCAGTACTTC. The variable domain in full, with the rest retrieved from reference TRBV5-6 and TRBJ2-7, is DAGVTQSPTHLIKTRGQQVTLRCSPKSGHDTVSWYQQALGQGPQFIFQYYEEEERQRGNFPDRFSGHQFPNYSSELNVNALLLGDSALYLCASSRTGTGGPYEQYFGPGTRLTVT.

This clone was detected only a few times. V usage is TRBV30 and J usage is TRBJ2-1, with D tentatively TRBD1 (6 bases). There are 16 residues in the CDR3. Germline-derived CDR1 and CDR2 are GTSNPN and SVGIG (reference sequence). Trimming left V 0 bases short and J 3 bases short, with 15 bases between. CDR3 loop: CAWSVPRDNFYNEQFF. CDR3 in DNA: TGTGCCTGGAGTGTACCAAGGGACAACTTCTACAATGAGCAGTTCTTC.

This chain links TRBV18 with TRBJ2-2; the D gene is possibly TRBD2 (5 bases). Trimming removed 3 bases at V and 1 base at J, with 9 bases between. CDR1 and CDR2 from the germline V gene are KGHSH and LQKENI. The CDR3 extends over 15 amino acids. The CDR3 DNA is TGTGCCAGCTCACCGCGGGCAGGGAACACCGGGGAGCTGTTTTTT. This gives the protein CASSPRAGNTGELFF.

V gene TRBV10-2 combines with J gene TRBJ2-7; TRBD2 matches at 8 bases. Germline values: CDR1 WSHSY, CDR2 SAAADI. V shed 2 bases, J shed 3 bases, and the junction held 6 bases outside the gene matches. The CDR3 has 15 amino acids. The CDR3 DNA is TGCGCCAGCAGTGAGGCGGGAGGCTCCGGCTACGAGCAGTACGTC. Its translation: CASSEAGGSGYEQYV.

The rearrangement uses TRBV29-1 and TRBJ1-1; D remains unclear. Germline values: CDR1 SQVTM, CDR2 ANQGSEA. The ends were cut back, 5 bases at V and 4 bases at J, with 23 bases in the middle. This CDR3 has 16 amino acids. The CDR3 nucleotides are TGCAGCGTTCTCCTTATAAATAATCGCGGTGCCACTGAAGCTTTCTTT. Translated: CSVLLINNRGATEAFF.

The V gene is TRBV6-6, the J gene TRBJ2-1; 7 bases fit TRBD1. J was trimmed by 2 bases and V by 6 bases; bases with no gene match: 7. Germline V gene lookup returns CDR1 MNHNY and CDR2 SVGAGI (reference sequence). The CDR3 consists of 15 residues. The CDR3 bases are TGTGCCAGCAGAATGACAGGGATCCCCTACAATGAGCAGTTCTTC. Protein sequence: CASRMTGIPYNEQFF.

The CDR3 DNA sequence: TGTGCCAGCAGTTTAGCGGGACGTAATCAGCCCCAGCATTTT. It is translated as CASSLAGRNQPQHF. This rearrangement joins TRBV27 to TRBJ1-5; D is perhaps TRBD1 (5 bases). There are 14 residues in the CDR3. The V and J ends lost 2 bases and 4 bases respectively, with 9 bases between them. Germline loops: CDR1 MNHEY, CDR2 SMNVEV (reference sequence).

In its sample, this clone was seen a few times. The chain combines TRBV6-5 with TRBJ2-7; weak D call: TRBD1 (5 bases). CDR3 length: 11 amino acids. The V end lost 8 bases, the J end lost 6 bases, and 11 bases lay between the germline ends. Germline loops: CDR1 MNHEY, CDR2 SVGAGI. The CDR3 DNA is TGTGCCAGCGGTCTGGGGCCCGAGCAGTACTTC. It encodes CASGLGPEQYF.

This rearrangement joins TRBV15 to TRBJ2-7, with 8 nucleotides matching TRBD1. Germline V gene sequence: CDR1 LNHNV, CDR2 YYDKDF (reference sequence). J gave up 6 bases and V 3 bases, and 13 bases lay outside the gene matches. CDR3 length: 16 amino acids. This CDR3 reads CATSSSVPGGESEQYF. The CDR3 DNA follows: TGTGCCACCAGCAGTTCAGTCCCAGGGGGCGAAAGCGAGCAGTACTTC.

The V gene is TRBV7-9, the J gene TRBJ2-4; TRBD1 aligns across 7 bases. Germline V gene lookup returns CDR1 SEHNR and CDR2 FQNEAQ (reference sequence). The V gene end was trimmed by 4 bases and the J gene end by 6 bases; junction bases not matched to a gene: 15. This CDR3 contains 17 residues. In nucleotides, the CDR3 is TGTGCCAGCAGCTCCTATTCCCCGGGACAGCTATCAAACATTCAGTACTTC. Translation: CASSSYSPGQLSNIQYF.

This clone has a handful of counts. This chain joins TRBV11-3 and TRBJ1-1; D not resolved. Trimming took 0 bases from V and 0 from J, leaving 8 bases between them. The CDR3 length is 15 residues. Germline CDR1 and CDR2: SGHNT and YENEEA. The CDR3 protein is CASSLDTGMNTEAFF. The CDR3 DNA is TGTGCCAGCAGCTTAGATACCGGGATGAACACTGAAGCTTTCTTT.

V is TRBV14 and J is TRBJ2-3; the D gene is possibly TRBD2 (5 bases). Germline values: CDR1 SGHDN, CDR2 FVKESK. V dropped 5 bases and J dropped 9 bases, with 12 bases sitting between them. The CDR3 is made up of 12 amino acids. The CDR3 reads CASSALWETQYF. In DNA form, the CDR3 reads TGTGCCAGCAGCGCGCTCTGGGAGACGCAGTATTTT.

The rearrangement joins TRBV7-9 to TRBJ1-5, with a weak D call TRBD1 (6 bases). This CDR3 region has 14 residues. V shed 3 bases and J shed 4 bases, with 10 bases lying between them. Germline CDR1 and CDR2: SEHNR and FQNEAQ (reference sequence). The CDR3 loop is CASSFEGENQPQHF. The DNA of the CDR3 is TGTGCCAGCAGCTTCGAGGGGGAAAATCAGCCCCAGCATTTT.

The chain combines TRBV28 with TRBJ2-2; D uncertain. Germline V CDR1 and CDR2: MDHEN, SYDVKM. The CDR3 has 12 residues. V lost 2 bases and J lost 6, with 4 bases in between. CDR3 bases: TGTGCCAGCAGTTTACTCTCCGGGGAGCTGTTTTTT. Amino acids: CASSLLSGELFF.

This clone was picked up one time. The chain links TRBV5-8 to TRBJ1-1; weak D call: TRBD1 (6 bases). Trimming left V 4 bases short and J 12 bases short, with 22 bases between. Germline lookup yields CDR1 SGHTS and CDR2 YDEGEE. The CDR3 loop spans 14 amino acids. This CDR3 reads CASSHDGQSRSTFF. In DNA form, the CDR3 reads TGTGCCAGCAGCCATGACGGACAGAGTAGAAGCACTTTCTTT.

This clone has a handful of counts. CDR3 region: CATSMGGANEKLFF. The DNA of the CDR3 is TGTGCCACCAGCATGGGGGGGGCTAATGAAAAACTGTTTTTT. The chain employs TRBV15 and TRBJ1-4, with D tentatively TRBD1 (5 bases). The CDR3 extends over 14 amino acids. Trimming cost V 4 bases and J 3 bases, with 9 bases left between them. In germline, CDR1 is LNHNV, CDR2 YYDKDF (reference sequence). The variable domain in full, completed from reference TRBV15 and TRBJ1-4, reads DAMVIQNPRYQVTQFGKPVTLSCSQTLNHNVMYWYQQKSSQAPKLLFHYYDKDFNNEADTPDNFQSRRPNTSFCFLDIRSPGLGDTAMYLCATSMGGANEKLFFGSGTQLSVL.

This clone was observed a single time. This sequence joins TRBV5-1 and TRBJ2-1; 7 nucleotides align to TRBD2. The junction had 3 bases not matched to a gene; V was cut back by 2 bases and J by 4 bases. The CDR3 covers 14 residues. Germline CDR1 SGHRS, CDR2 YFSETQ. CDR3 bases: TGCGCCAGCAGCTTCTCACTAGCGTACAATGAGCAGTTCTTC. Amino acids: CASSFSLAYNEQFF.

The chain recombines TRBV7-7 with TRBJ2-1; 8 positions match TRBD1. Trimming removed 5 bases from V and 6 bases from J; junction bases left unmatched: 12. CDR1 and CDR2 (germline): SSHAT, FNYEAQ (reference sequence). CDR3 length: 16 residues. CDR3 bases: TGTGCCAGCAGCGCCAGGTTCACTGGACAGGGCAATGAGCAGTTCTTC. Translated, it gives CASSARFTGQGNEQFF.

The V gene is TRBV7-2, the J gene TRBJ2-1, with D perhaps matching TRBD2 (5 bases). The germline V and J ends were trimmed by 3 bases and 10 bases, with 13 bases remaining between them. Germline V gene lookup returns CDR1 SGHTA and CDR2 FQGNSA. The CDR3 totals 13 residues. CDR3 amino acids: CASSFLKTGEQFF. DNA for the CDR3: TGTGCCAGCAGCTTCCTTAAGACGGGGGAGCAGTTCTTC.

This clone has only one observation. V usage is TRBV9 and J usage is TRBJ2-2, with 8 bases matching TRBD2. The CDR3 extends over 18 amino acids. V was pared by 4 bases and J by 5 bases, with 16 bases of the junction left unmatched. Germline lookup yields CDR1 SGDLS and CDR2 YYNGEE. CDR3 residues: CASSQAGSGVTGTGELFF. As DNA, the CDR3 is TGTGCCAGCAGCCAAGCGGGTAGCGGGGTTACGGGAACCGGGGAGCTGTTTTTT.

This rearrangement joins TRBV5-4 to TRBJ1-1, with a tentative D call TRBD1 (6 bases). V was cut by 4 bases and J by 6 bases, with 16 bases left in between. The length of the CDR3 is 14 residues. Per the germline V gene, CDR1 is SGHNT and CDR2 is YYREEE (reference sequence). CDR3 DNA: TGTGCCAGCAGCCGAACGACCGGGACACCTGAAGCTTTCTTT. Protein product: CASSRTTGTPEAFF.

This clone appeared a single time. This rearrangement joins TRBV7-8 to TRBJ2-1; 10 bases fit TRBD2. The V segment lost 0 bases and the J segment 9 bases; nucleotides outside the gene matches: 5. Germline assignment: CDR1 SGHVS and CDR2 FQNEAQ. The CDR3 extends over 15 amino acids. CDR3 bases: TGTGCCAGCAGCTTAGCGCTAGCGGGGGTTACTGAGCAGTTCTTC. Translated, it gives CASSLALAGVTEQFF.

The chain carries TRBV4-2 and TRBJ2-5; 9 bases line up with TRBD2. Per germline, CDR1 LGHNA and CDR2 YNFKEQ. V was pared by 1 base and J by 4 bases, with 1 base of the junction left unmatched. The CDR3 sequence is 14 residues long. In DNA form, the CDR3 reads TGTGCCAGCAGCCAAGTACTAGCGGGAGAGACCCAGTACTTC. Translating it yields CASSQVLAGETQYF.

The chain is built from TRBV5-4 and TRBJ2-2; tentatively, D is TRBD2 (6 bases). Per germline, CDR1 SGHNT and CDR2 YYREEE (reference sequence). The CDR3 covers 13 residues. V was shortened by 10 bases and J by 3 bases, with 13 bases between the two germline ends. CDR3 sequence (DNA): TGTGCCGTCGGAGGGCCAGACACCGGGGAGCTGTTTTTT. It is translated as CAVGGPDTGELFF. The full variable domain, rest sourced from reference TRBV5-4 and TRBJ2-2, is ETGVTQSPTHLIKTRGQQVTLRCSSQSGHNTVSWYQQALGQGPQFIFQYYREEENGRGNFPPRFSGLQFPNYSSELNVNALELDDSALYLCAVGGPDTGELFFGEGSRLTVL.

J is TRBJ2-1 and V is TRBV5-1; possibly TRBD1 for D (6 bases). This CDR3 is 15 amino acids long. Trimming pared 3 bases from V and 4 bases from J, leaving 14 bases between. Germline lookup yields CDR1 SGHRS and CDR2 YFSETQ. CDR3 in amino acids: CASSWGQGRYNEQFF. The CDR3 DNA is TGCGCCAGCAGCTGGGGGCAGGGCAGATACAATGAGCAGTTCTTC. Based on the CDR3 plus reference TRBV5-1 and TRBJ2-1, the full variable domain is KAGVTQTPRYLIKTRGQQVTLSCSPISGHRSVSWYQQTPGQGLQFLFEYFSETQRNKGNFPGRFSGRQFSNSRSEMNVSTLELGDSALYLCASSWGQGRYNEQFFGPGTRLTVL.

The gene calls are TRBV9 and TRBJ2-1, with 7 bases identical to TRBD2. The CDR3 has 16 residues. V was pared by 4 bases and J by 2 bases, with 9 bases of the junction left unmatched. Germline V gene lookup returns CDR1 SGDLS and CDR2 YYNGEE. CDR3 amino acids: CASSPLPGGAYNEQFF. The CDR3 nucleotides are TGTGCCAGCAGCCCTCTCCCGGGAGGAGCCTACAATGAGCAGTTCTTC.

This rearrangement joins TRBV9 to TRBJ2-5; D perhaps matches TRBD2 (5 bases). The CDR3 consists of 15 residues. Germline assignment: CDR1 SGDLS and CDR2 YYNGEE. V was trimmed by 3 bases and J by 4 bases, leaving 16 bases between them. CDR3: CASSDQPSWRETQYF. The CDR3 DNA sequence: TGTGCCAGCAGCGACCAACCTAGCTGGCGAGAGACCCAGTACTTC.

Of note for this clone: The junction does not match germline at one end; this may be a read error. This chain connects TRBV7-7 to TRBJ2-3, with 9 positions matching TRBD1. Germline V gene lookup returns CDR1 SSHAT and CDR2 FNYEAQ (reference sequence). The CDR3 consists of 15 residues. CDR3 region: CASSLGTGPTDTQYF. The CDR3 DNA reads as TGTGCTAGCAGCTTAGGGACAGGGCCCACAGATACGCAGTATTTT.

The chain joins TRBV9 to TRBJ2-2; a possible D gene is TRBD2 (5 bases). This CDR3 is 15 amino acids long. Per the germline V gene, CDR1 is SGDLS and CDR2 is YYNGEE. Trimming left V 0 bases short and J 3 bases short, with 9 bases between. The CDR3 nucleotides are TGTGCCAGCAGCGTAGCCCTCGGGGACACCGGGGAGCTGTTTTTT. It yields the protein CASSVALGDTGELFF.

V is TRBV21-1 and J is TRBJ1-2. TRBV21-1 is described as a pseudogene. The CDR3 consists of 17 residues. CDR3 in amino acids: CASSKWEGTPDAYGYTF. The CDR3 DNA follows: TGTGCCAGCAGCAAATGGGAGGGGACACCTGATGCCTATGGCTACACCTTC.